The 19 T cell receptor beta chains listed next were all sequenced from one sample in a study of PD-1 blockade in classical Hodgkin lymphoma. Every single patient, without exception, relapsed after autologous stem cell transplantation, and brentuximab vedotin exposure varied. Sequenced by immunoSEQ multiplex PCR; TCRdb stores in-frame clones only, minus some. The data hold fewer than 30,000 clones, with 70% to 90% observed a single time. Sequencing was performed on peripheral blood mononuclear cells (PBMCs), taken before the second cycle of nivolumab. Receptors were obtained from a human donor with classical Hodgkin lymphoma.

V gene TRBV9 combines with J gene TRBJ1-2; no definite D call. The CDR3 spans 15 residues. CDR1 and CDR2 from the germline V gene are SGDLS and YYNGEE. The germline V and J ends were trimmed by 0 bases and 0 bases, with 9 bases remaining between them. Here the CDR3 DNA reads TGTGCCAGCAGCGTAGGATGGACCACTAACTATGGCTACACCTTC. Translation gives CASSVGWTTNYGYTF.

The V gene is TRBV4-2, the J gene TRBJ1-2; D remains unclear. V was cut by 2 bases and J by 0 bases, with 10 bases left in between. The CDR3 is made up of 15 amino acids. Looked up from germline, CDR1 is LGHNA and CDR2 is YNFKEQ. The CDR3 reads CASSQLARANYGYTF. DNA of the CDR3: TGTGCCAGCAGCCAACTGGCCAGAGCTAACTATGGCTACACCTTC.

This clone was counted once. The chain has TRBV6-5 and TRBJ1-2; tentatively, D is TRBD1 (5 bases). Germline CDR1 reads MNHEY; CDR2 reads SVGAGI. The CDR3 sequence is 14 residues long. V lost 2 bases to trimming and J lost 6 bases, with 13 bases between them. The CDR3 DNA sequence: TGTGCCAGCAGTTACAACGGGGCTAGCAATGGCTACACCTTC. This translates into CASSYNGASNGYTF.

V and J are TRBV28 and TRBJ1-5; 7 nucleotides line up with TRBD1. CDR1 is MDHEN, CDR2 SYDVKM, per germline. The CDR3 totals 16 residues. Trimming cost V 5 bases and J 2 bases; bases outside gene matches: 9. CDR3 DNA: TGTGCCAGCAGTCAAAACCCCCAGGGGGGCAATCAGCCCCAGCATTTT. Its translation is CASSQNPQGGNQPQHF.

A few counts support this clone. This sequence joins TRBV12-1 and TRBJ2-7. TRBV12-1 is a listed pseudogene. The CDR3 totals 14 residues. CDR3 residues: CASSFQGLTYEQYV. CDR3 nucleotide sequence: TGTGCCAGCAGCTTTCAAGGCTTAACATACGAGCAGTACGTC.

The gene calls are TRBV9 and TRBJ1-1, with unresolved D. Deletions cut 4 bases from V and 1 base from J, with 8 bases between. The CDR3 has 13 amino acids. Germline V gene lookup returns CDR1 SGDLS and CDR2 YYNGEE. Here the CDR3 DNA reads TGTGCCAGCAGCTCCGGTGGGAACACTGAAGCTTTCTTT. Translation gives CASSSGGNTEAFF. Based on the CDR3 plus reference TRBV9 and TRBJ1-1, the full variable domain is DSGVTQTPKHLITATGQRVTLRCSPRSGDLSVYWYQQSLDQGLQFLIQYYNGEERAKGNILERFSAQQFPDLHSELNLSSLELGDSALYFCASSSGGNTEAFFGQGTRLTVV.

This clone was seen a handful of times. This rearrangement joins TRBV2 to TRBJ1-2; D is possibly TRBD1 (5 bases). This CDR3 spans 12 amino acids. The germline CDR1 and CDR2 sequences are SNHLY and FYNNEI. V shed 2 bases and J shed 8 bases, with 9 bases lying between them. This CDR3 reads CASSELWGGYTF. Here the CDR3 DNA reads TGTGCCAGCAGTGAACTGTGGGGCGGCTACACCTTC. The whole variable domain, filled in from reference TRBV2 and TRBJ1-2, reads EPEVTQTPSHQVTQMGQEVILRCVPISNHLYFYWYRQILGQKVEFLVSFYNNEISEKSEIFDDQFSVERPDGSNFTLKIRSTKLEDSAMYFCASSELWGGYTFGSGTRLTVV.

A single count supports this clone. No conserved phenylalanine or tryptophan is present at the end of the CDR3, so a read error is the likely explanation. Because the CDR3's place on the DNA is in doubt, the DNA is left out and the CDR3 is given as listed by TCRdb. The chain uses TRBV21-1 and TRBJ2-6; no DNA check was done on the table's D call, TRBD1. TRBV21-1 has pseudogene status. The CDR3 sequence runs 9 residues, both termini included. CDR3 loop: CASNMRDSV.

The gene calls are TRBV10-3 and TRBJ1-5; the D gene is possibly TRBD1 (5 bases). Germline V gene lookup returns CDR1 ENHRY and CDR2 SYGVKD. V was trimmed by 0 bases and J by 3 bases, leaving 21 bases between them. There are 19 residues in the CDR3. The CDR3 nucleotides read TGTGCCATCAGTGAGTCTTTCCGCCAGGGCCTATCCCCCAATCAGCCCCAGCATTTT. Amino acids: CAISESFRQGLSPNQPQHF.

The CDR3 loop is CASSLTGYNSPLHF. CDR3 sequence (DNA): TGTGCCAGCAGCCTGACAGGGTACAATTCACCCCTCCACTTT. The V call is TRBV9, the J call TRBJ1-6; 7 bases line up with TRBD1. Germline loops: CDR1 SGDLS, CDR2 YYNGEE. Trimming removed 4 bases from V and 7 bases from J; junction bases left unmatched: 5. The CDR3 has 14 amino acids.

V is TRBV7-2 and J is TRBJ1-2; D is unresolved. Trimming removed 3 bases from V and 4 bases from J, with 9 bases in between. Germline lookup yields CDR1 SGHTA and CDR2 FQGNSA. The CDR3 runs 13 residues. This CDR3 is CASSFPRGYGYTF. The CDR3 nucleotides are TGTGCCAGCAGCTTTCCGAGAGGCTATGGCTACACCTTC.

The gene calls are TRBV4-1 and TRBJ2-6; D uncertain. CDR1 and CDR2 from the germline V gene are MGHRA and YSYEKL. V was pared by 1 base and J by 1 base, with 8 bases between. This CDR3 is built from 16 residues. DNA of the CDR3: TGCGCCAGCAGCCAAGCATTCGCTTCTGGGGCCAACGTCCTGACTTTC. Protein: CASSQAFASGANVLTF.

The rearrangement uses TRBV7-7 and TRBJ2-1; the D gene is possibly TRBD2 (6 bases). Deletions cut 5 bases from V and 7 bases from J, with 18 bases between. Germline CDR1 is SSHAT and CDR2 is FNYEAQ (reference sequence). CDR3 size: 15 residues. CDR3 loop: CASSAGLQSRNEQFF. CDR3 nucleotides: TGTGCCAGCAGCGCGGGACTCCAATCGCGGAATGAGCAGTTCTTC.

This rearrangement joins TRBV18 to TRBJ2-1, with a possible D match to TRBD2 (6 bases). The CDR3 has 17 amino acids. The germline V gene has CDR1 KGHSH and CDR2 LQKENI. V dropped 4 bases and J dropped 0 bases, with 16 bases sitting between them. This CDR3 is CASSRVSGDSSYNEQFF. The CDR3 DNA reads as TGTGCCAGCTCACGGGTGTCGGGGGATTCCTCCTACAATGAGCAGTTCTTC.

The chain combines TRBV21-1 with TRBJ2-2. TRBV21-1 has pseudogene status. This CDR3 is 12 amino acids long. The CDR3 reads CASSDNTGELFF. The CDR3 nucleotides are TGTGCCAGCAGCGACAACACCGGGGAGCTGTTTTTT.

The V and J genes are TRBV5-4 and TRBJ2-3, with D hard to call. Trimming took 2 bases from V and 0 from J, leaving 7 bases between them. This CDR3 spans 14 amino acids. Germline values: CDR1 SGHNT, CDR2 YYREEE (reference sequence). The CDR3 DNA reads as TGTGCCAGCAGCTTACGTATGAGCACAGATACGCAGTATTTT. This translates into CASSLRMSTDTQYF.

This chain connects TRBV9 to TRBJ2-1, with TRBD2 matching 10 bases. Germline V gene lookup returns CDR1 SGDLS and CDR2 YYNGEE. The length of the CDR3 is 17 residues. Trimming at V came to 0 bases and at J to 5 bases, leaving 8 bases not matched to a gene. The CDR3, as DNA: TGTGCCAGCAGCGTAGCCAGGACTAGCGGAGGGGACAATGAGCAGTTCTTC. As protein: CASSVARTSGGDNEQFF. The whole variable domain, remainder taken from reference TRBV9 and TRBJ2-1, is DSGVTQTPKHLITATGQRVTLRCSPRSGDLSVYWYQQSLDQGLQFLIQYYNGEERAKGNILERFSAQQFPDLHSELNLSSLELGDSALYFCASSVARTSGGDNEQFFGPGTRLTVL.

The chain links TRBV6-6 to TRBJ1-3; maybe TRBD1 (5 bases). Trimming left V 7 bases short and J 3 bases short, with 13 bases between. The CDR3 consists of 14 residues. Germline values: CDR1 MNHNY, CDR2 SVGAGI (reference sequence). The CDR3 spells CASTREGFGNTIYF. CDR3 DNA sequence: TGTGCCAGCACCCGGGAGGGGTTTGGAAACACCATATATTTT.

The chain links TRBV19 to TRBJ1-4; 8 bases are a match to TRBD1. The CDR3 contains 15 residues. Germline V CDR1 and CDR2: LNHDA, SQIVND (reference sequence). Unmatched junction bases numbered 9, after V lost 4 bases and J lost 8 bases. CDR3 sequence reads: CASSTQGAVKEKLFF. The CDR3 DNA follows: TGTGCCAGTAGTACCCAGGGGGCAGTTAAGGAAAAACTGTTTTTT.